This TCR beta chain emerged from a study of T cell repertoires in aging, cancer and after chemotherapy. This clonotype is deemed medium-sized. No antigen is known for it. Multiplex touch-down PCR with TRB-A/B primers amplified rearranged V-D-J TRB sequences. TCRdb re-called the multiplex PCR reads through MiXCR, storing one row per CDR3 protein. The sample lists some 15,000 distinct CDR3 sequences, about 20% occurring once. Amplification of TCR beta used genomic DNA extracted from peripheral blood. General study results and limits: Across the chemotherapy interval, each cancer cohort showed higher median generation probability, suggesting thymic rebound. In healthy donors, age-related TCR diversity loss mainly reflected lost richness. The repertoire data cannot show anything about immunological memory following chemotherapy.

Sequencing was done on a sample of blood. This TCR was recovered from a human donor in good health.

CDR3 DNA: TGCAGCGTGAGGGACCCAAAGGGGGAAAAACTGTTTTTT. This sequence encodes CSVRDPKGEKLFF. The gene calls are TRBV29-1 and TRBJ1-4; possibly TRBD1 for D (5 bases). The CDR3 spans 13 residues. The germline V gene encodes CDR1 SQVTM and CDR2 ANQGSEA. Trimming shortened V by 6 bases and J by 8 bases, and 16 bases separated the two germline ends.